The 30 T cell receptor beta chains listed next were all sequenced from one sample in a study of T cell changes during pregnancy in multiple sclerosis (dated by TCRdb to about 2019). Libraries were constructed by the immunoSEQ multiplex PCR assay. Held by TCRdb, this immuneACCESS table contains in-frame sequences only and omits some clones. Under half of the omission traces to an unresolved V gene where checked; the cause of the rest is unknown. Here the sample has some 80,000 clones; 70% to 90% occur a single time. The ten largest account for approximately 0.97% of the sample. The sequences come from peripheral blood, collected in the first trimester of pregnancy. These receptors originate from a female donor in good health, enrolled as a control in a pregnancy study.

The chain couples TRBV6-1 to TRBJ1-2; tentatively, D is TRBD1 (5 bases). Germline V gene data show CDR1 as MNHNS and CDR2 as SASEGT. The CDR3 is 15 residues long. The ends were cut back, 8 bases at V and 2 bases at J, with 18 bases in the middle. The CDR3: CASPGAGGMNYGYTF. As DNA, the CDR3 is TGTGCCAGCCCGGGAGCGGGGGGGATGAACTATGGCTACACCTTC.

This clone was found many times. The V and J genes are TRBV6-5 and TRBJ2-1, with 10 positions matching TRBD2. Germline V gene lookup returns CDR1 MNHEY and CDR2 SVGAGI. The CDR3 is made up of 15 amino acids. V dropped 4 bases and J dropped 4; count of bases not matched to a gene: 4. The CDR3 protein is CASSSASGGYNEQFF. DNA of the CDR3: TGTGCCAGCAGTTCCGCTAGCGGGGGTTACAATGAGCAGTTCTTC.

The chain recombines TRBV2 with TRBJ1-6, with D perhaps TRBD1 (5 bases). V lost 8 bases and J lost 9, with 17 bases in between. CDR3 length: 14 residues. Germline CDR1 is SNHLY and CDR2 is FYNNEI. The chain's CDR3 is CASDSDSFSSPLHF. The CDR3 DNA follows: TGTGCCAGCGACAGTGACAGCTTCTCTTCACCCCTCCACTTT.

V is TRBV11-2 and J is TRBJ1-1; unclear D gene. The germline V gene has CDR1 SGHAT and CDR2 FQNNGV. The CDR3 contains 16 residues. Trimming took 0 bases from V and 1 from J, leaving 12 bases between them. The CDR3 region is CASSLDGTGANTEAFF. As DNA, the CDR3 is TGTGCCAGCAGCTTAGATGGTACGGGTGCGAACACTGAAGCTTTCTTT.

The sample holds one count of this clone. The chain combines TRBV28 with TRBJ2-3; 10 bases map to TRBD2. V shed 2 bases, J shed 3 bases, and the junction held 2 bases outside the gene matches. The CDR3 runs 15 residues. CDR1 MDHEN and CDR2 SYDVKM come from the germline V gene. The CDR3 DNA follows: TGTGCCAGCAGTTTAGAGACTAGCGGGACAGATACGCAGTATTTT. This gives the protein CASSLETSGTDTQYF.

This sequence joins TRBV19 and TRBJ2-7; the D gene is possibly TRBD2 (5 bases). Germline V lookup: CDR1 LNHDA, CDR2 SQIVND (reference sequence). The CDR3 consists of 15 residues. Trimming cost V 6 bases and J 4 bases, with 19 bases left between them. The CDR3 region is CASRVRGSRPYEQYF. The CDR3 DNA reads TGTGCCAGTAGGGTCCGTGGGAGTCGACCTTACGAGCAGTACTTC. The variable domain in full, completed from reference TRBV19 and TRBJ2-7, reads DGGITQSPKYLFRKEGQNVTLSCEQNLNHDAMYWYRQDPGQGLRLIYYSQIVNDFQKGDIAEGYSVSREKKESFPLTVTSAQKNPTAFYLCASRVRGSRPYEQYFGPGTRLTVT.

The chain uses TRBV10-2 and TRBJ2-1, with TRBD2 matching 10 bases. The CDR3 spans 18 residues. Germline V gene sequence: CDR1 WSHSY, CDR2 SAAADI. With V trimmed by 7 bases and J by 0 bases, 12 bases remained unmatched. This CDR3 is CASTPTSGLTSSYNEQFF. CDR3 DNA: TGCGCCAGCACCCCGACTAGCGGGCTAACAAGCTCCTACAATGAGCAGTTCTTC.

The rearrangement uses TRBV20-1 and TRBJ2-7, with D maybe TRBD1 (5 bases). V was pared by 7 bases and J by 6 bases, with 13 bases between. Germline V gene lookup returns CDR1 DFQATT and CDR2 SNEGSKA (reference sequence). The CDR3 runs to 11 residues. The CDR3 is CSVDGQVEQYF. The CDR3, as DNA: TGCAGTGTTGATGGACAAGTCGAGCAGTACTTC.

V and J are TRBV18 and TRBJ1-1; D unresolved. This CDR3 comprises 15 residues. V shed 0 bases and J shed 4 bases, with 12 bases lying between them. Germline V gene sequence: CDR1 KGHSH, CDR2 LQKENI. CDR3 protein: CASSPPLGRVTEAFF. DNA of the CDR3: TGTGCCAGCTCACCACCGTTGGGCAGAGTCACTGAAGCTTTCTTT.

The genes are TRBV4-1 and TRBJ1-4; TRBD1 might be the D (5 bases). The CDR3 is 15 residues long. V was clipped by 1 base and J by 6 bases, with 12 bases between them. From germline, CDR1 is MGHRA and CDR2 YSYEKL. The CDR3 region has the DNA TGCGCCAGCAGCCAAGTTGCGGACATCCATGAAAAACTGTTTTTT. Translating gives CASSQVADIHEKLFF.

This CDR3 reads CAGGLARAGELFF. The CDR3 DNA sequence: TGTGCCGGGGGACTAGCGAGGGCCGGGGAGCTGTTTTTT. V and J are TRBV6-1 and TRBJ2-2, with 10 bases matching TRBD2. The germline V gene encodes CDR1 MNHNS and CDR2 SASEGT. CDR3 length: 13 amino acids. J lost 6 bases, V lost 11 bases, and 6 bases had no gene match.

The chain uses TRBV9 and TRBJ2-3, with a tentative D call TRBD2 (6 bases). CDR1 is SGDLS and CDR2 is YYNGEE in the germline V gene. The V end was cut by 2 bases, the J end by 1 base, with 8 bases between. The CDR3 is 14 amino acids. The CDR3 DNA sequence: TGTGCCAGCAGCGTCAGACTAGGCACAGATACGCAGTATTTT. Protein: CASSVRLGTDTQYF. Full variable domain (outside the CDR3, taken from reference TRBV9 and TRBJ2-3): DSGVTQTPKHLITATGQRVTLRCSPRSGDLSVYWYQQSLDQGLQFLIQYYNGEERAKGNILERFSAQQFPDLHSELNLSSLELGDSALYFCASSVRLGTDTQYFGPGTRLTVL.

The chain recombines TRBV7-9 with TRBJ2-1; 9 positions match TRBD2. The trim removed 1 base at V and 3 bases at J, leaving 4 bases unmatched. The CDR3 has 16 amino acids. Germline-derived CDR1 and CDR2 are SEHNR and FQNEAQ (reference sequence). The CDR3 protein is CASSLVTSGHYNEQFF. The CDR3, as DNA: TGTGCCAGCAGCTTAGTGACTAGCGGCCACTACAATGAGCAGTTCTTC. The variable domain in full, with the rest retrieved from reference TRBV7-9 and TRBJ2-1, is DTGVSQNPRHKITKRGQNVTFRCDPISEHNRLYWYRQTLGQGPEFLTYFQNEAQLEKSRLLSDRFSAERPKGSFSTLEIQRTEQGDSAMYLCASSLVTSGHYNEQFFGPGTRLTVL.

The chain joins TRBV11-2 to TRBJ2-7, with D possibly TRBD1 on 5 matching bases. Germline V CDR1 and CDR2: SGHAT, FQNNGV. V gave up 1 base and J gave up 2 bases, with 6 bases separating them. This CDR3 spans 13 amino acids. CDR3 in amino acids: CASSLGRAYEQYF. The CDR3 DNA sequence: TGTGCCAGCAGCTTAGGCAGGGCCTACGAGCAGTACTTC.

The chain couples TRBV5-6 to TRBJ1-2; D is ambiguous. The CDR3 contains 14 residues. V lost 4 bases to trimming and J lost 8 bases, with 18 bases between them. Germline V gene lookup returns CDR1 SGHDT and CDR2 YYEEEE. As DNA, the CDR3 is TGTGCCAGCAGCCCAATGACTGGTTTTGGCGGCTACACCTTC. Its protein product is CASSPMTGFGGYTF.

CDR3 bases: TGTGCCAGCCGCCGCTGGGGACAAAGGTTTGGCTACACCTTC. Translated, it gives CASRRWGQRFGYTF. The rearrangement links TRBV6-7 to TRBJ1-2; tentative D call: TRBD1 (6 bases). TRBV6-7 is an ORF; its function is uncertain. The CDR3 is made up of 14 amino acids. Trimming removed 8 bases at V and 7 bases at J, with 20 bases between.

This clone occurred once. The chain employs TRBV23-1 and TRBJ2-1; 7 bases match TRBD1. TRBV23-1 is given ORF status, its function remaining uncertain. There are 14 residues in the CDR3. V was pared by 2 bases and J by 7 bases, with 5 bases of the junction left unmatched. The CDR3 DNA sequence: TGCGCCAGCAGTCAACGGGACAGAGCTAATGAGCAGTTCTTC. It translates to CASSQRDRANEQFF.

V usage is TRBV11-3 and J usage is TRBJ1-2, with a weak D call TRBD1 (5 bases). The length of the CDR3 is 13 residues. Per the germline V gene, CDR1 is SGHNT and CDR2 is YENEEA. V was shortened by 2 bases and J by 4 bases, with 8 bases between the two germline ends. The CDR3: CASSLQGSYGYTF. The CDR3 DNA sequence: TGTGCCAGCAGCTTACAGGGAAGCTATGGCTACACCTTC.

The chain combines TRBV5-1 with TRBJ2-1; 11 nucleotides match TRBD1. V lost 4 bases and J lost 12; bases outside the gene matches: 12. The length of the CDR3 is 15 residues. The germline V gene has CDR1 SGHRS and CDR2 YFSETQ. In DNA form, the CDR3 reads TGCGCCAGCAGCCGCGGGGGACAGGGGGTGCTTATGCAGTTCTTC. It yields the protein CASSRGGQGVLMQFF.

The V call is TRBV28, the J call TRBJ1-1; tentatively, D is TRBD1 (6 bases). This CDR3 region has 13 residues. The germline CDR1 and CDR2 sequences are MDHEN and SYDVKM. The V gene lost 0 bases and the J gene lost 6 bases, with 8 bases spanning the gap. The CDR3 spells CASSLWGAPEAFF. The CDR3 coding sequence is TGTGCCAGCAGTTTATGGGGGGCCCCTGAAGCTTTCTTT.

J is TRBJ1-1 and V is TRBV27; 9 nucleotides align to TRBD1. CDR1 MNHEY and CDR2 SMNVEV come from the germline V gene (reference sequence). The CDR3 covers 19 residues. The J segment lost 3 bases and the V segment lost 6 bases, leaving 20 bases of the junction unmatched. The CDR3 region has the DNA TGTGCCAGCAGCAACCGTCCGGGACAGGGAGGAATAATGGACACTGAAGCTTTCTTT. Translating it yields CASSNRPGQGGIMDTEAFF.

CDR3 bases: TGTGCCAGCTCACCCACCCTAAGTATCCTCCCAGATACGCAGTATTTT. Protein sequence: CASSPTLSILPDTQYF. The V gene is TRBV18, the J gene TRBJ2-3, with no clear D. Trimming took 3 bases from V and 4 from J, leaving 17 bases between them. The CDR3 sequence is 16 residues long. Germline V CDR1 and CDR2: KGHSH, LQKENI.

The chain links TRBV6-5 to TRBJ2-2; 7 bases match TRBD1. V shed 6 bases, J shed 4 bases, and the junction held 2 bases outside the gene matches. Germline CDR1 is MNHEY and CDR2 is SVGAGI. The CDR3 is made up of 13 amino acids. CDR3 nucleotide sequence: TGTGCCAGCAGGGGGACAGTCACCGGGGAGCTGTTTTTT. Its protein is CASRGTVTGELFF.

The chain has TRBV21-1 and TRBJ1-2; the tabulated D call, TRBD1, remains unverified against the DNA. TRBV21-1 corresponds to a pseudogene. The CDR3 spans 16 residues. The CDR3 protein is CATLPLSQDKEYGYTF. The CDR3, as DNA: TGTGCCACTTTACCCCTCTCACAGGACAAAGAATATGGCTACACCTTC.

V is TRBV11-3 and J is TRBJ1-1; D is undetermined. V was trimmed by 2 bases and J by 0 bases, leaving 10 bases between them. Germline CDR1 is SGHNT and CDR2 is YENEEA. This CDR3 contains 15 residues. In nucleotides, the CDR3 is TGTGCCAGCAGCTTATCTATACTGTTGAACACTGAAGCTTTCTTT. Protein sequence: CASSLSILLNTEAFF.

J is TRBJ1-2 and V is TRBV6-4; tentatively, D is TRBD1 (5 bases). CDR1 is MRHNA and CDR2 is SNTAGT in the germline V gene. The CDR3 totals 16 residues. Deletions cut 0 bases from V and 3 bases from J, with 14 bases between. The CDR3 loop is CASSDSVVDTYYGYTF. In DNA, the CDR3 is TGTGCCAGCAGTGACTCGGTAGTGGACACTTACTATGGCTACACCTTC.

V gene TRBV2 combines with J gene TRBJ1-2, with D possibly being TRBD1 (5 bases). The germline CDR1 and CDR2 sequences are SNHLY and FYNNEI. The CDR3 covers 14 residues. V shed 0 bases and J shed 6 bases, with 11 bases lying between them. The CDR3 here is CASSEARGVDGYTF. CDR3 sequence (DNA): TGTGCCAGCAGTGAAGCGCGGGGGGTGGATGGCTACACCTTC. The full variable domain, completed using reference TRBV2 and TRBJ1-2, is EPEVTQTPSHQVTQMGQEVILRCVPISNHLYFYWYRQILGQKVEFLVSFYNNEISEKSEIFDDQFSVERPDGSNFTLKIRSTKLEDSAMYFCASSEARGVDGYTFGSGTRLTVV.

V gene TRBV6-1 combines with J gene TRBJ2-7; 7 bases are shared with TRBD1. V lost 2 bases, J lost 2 bases, and 3 bases stayed unmatched. The CDR3 totals 14 residues. Germline V gene sequence: CDR1 MNHNS, CDR2 SASEGT. Written as DNA, the CDR3 is TGTGCCAGCAGTGAATATAGGGGGCCCTACGAGCAGTACTTC. Translation gives CASSEYRGPYEQYF.

J is TRBJ2-7 and V is TRBV18; 8 bases align to TRBD1. The CDR3 contains 14 residues. Unmatched junction bases numbered 4, after V lost 3 bases and J lost 3 bases. Germline V gene lookup returns CDR1 KGHSH and CDR2 LQKENI. The CDR3 loop reads CASSPRTGSYEQYF. Here the CDR3 DNA reads TGTGCCAGCTCACCTCGGACAGGGAGCTACGAGCAGTACTTC.

The chain links TRBV5-1 to TRBJ2-5; 7 positions agree with TRBD2. The V and J ends lost 0 bases and 1 base, in that order; junction bases with no gene match: 3. The CDR3 runs to 15 residues. Germline V lookup: CDR1 SGHRS, CDR2 YFSETQ. The CDR3 loop reads CASSLAGGPQETQYF. Written as DNA, the CDR3 is TGCGCCAGCAGCTTGGCGGGAGGTCCCCAAGAGACCCAGTACTTC. Full variable domain (rest looked up from reference TRBV5-1 and TRBJ2-5): KAGVTQTPRYLIKTRGQQVTLSCSPISGHRSVSWYQQTPGQGLQFLFEYFSETQRNKGNFPGRFSGRQFSNSRSEMNVSTLELGDSALYLCASSLAGGPQETQYFGPGTRLLVL.